The 22 T cell receptor beta chains presented below share a single source sample, sequenced in a study of T cells after yellow fever vaccination. In TCRdb, the 5' RACE reads were re-called with MiXCR into one record per CDR3 protein. Of more than 450,000 distinct CDR3 sequences detected, roughly 22% appear once; the ten largest clones hold about a sixth. This specimen was PBMCs, taken 21 days after the first yellow fever vaccination. The receptor set was obtained from a young man who received the YFV17D yellow fever vaccine.

This clonotype has only a few counts. This chain joins TRBV7-2 and TRBJ2-2; TRBD2 aligns across 9 bases. The CDR3 has 14 amino acids. The germline CDR1 and CDR2 sequences are SGHTA and FQGNSA. The trim removed 5 bases at V and 6 bases at J, leaving 4 bases unmatched. DNA of the CDR3: TGTGCCAGCAGCCCGGGACTAGCTTCCGGGGAGCTGTTTTTT. Amino acids: CASSPGLASGELFF.

In its sample, this clonotype was seen a few times. V and J are TRBV7-9 and TRBJ2-2; D possibly corresponds to TRBD1 (5 bases). V lost 5 bases and J 6 bases, leaving 10 bases between the germline ends. Germline CDR1 SEHNR, CDR2 FQNEAQ (reference sequence). There are 13 residues in the CDR3. The chain's CDR3 is CASSPLTAGELFF. CDR3 DNA sequence: TGTGCCAGCAGCCCCTTGACAGCCGGGGAGCTGTTTTTT.

This clonotype was observed at least ten times. The J gene is TRBJ2-1, the V gene TRBV7-2; 7 bases match TRBD1. Germline trimming cut 2 bases from V and 14 bases from J; bases unmatched to any gene: 3. Germline CDR1 reads SGHTA; CDR2 reads FQGNSA. The CDR3 runs 11 residues. The CDR3 sequence: CASSLSGGKFF. As DNA, the CDR3 is TGTGCCAGCAGCTTATCAGGGGGAAAGTTCTTC.

This clonotype was recorded at least ten times. J is TRBJ1-1 and V is TRBV18, with 7 bases aligning to TRBD1. The CDR3 totals 16 residues. Germline assignment: CDR1 KGHSH and CDR2 LQKENI. Trimming took 2 bases from V and 5 from J; bases not matched to a gene: 11. The chain's CDR3 is CASSPSLDRISTEAFF. The CDR3 nucleotides read TGTGCCAGCTCACCAAGCCTGGACAGGATTTCGACTGAAGCTTTCTTT.

V is TRBV19 and J is TRBJ2-5, with a weak D call TRBD2 (5 bases). V lost 6 bases and J 1 base, leaving 9 bases between the germline ends. The CDR3 contains 13 residues. Germline values: CDR1 LNHDA, CDR2 SQIVND (reference sequence). The CDR3 spells CASRGLGQETQYF. The CDR3 bases are TGTGCCAGTAGAGGACTGGGCCAAGAGACCCAGTACTTC.

There are a few counts of this clonotype. The V call is TRBV6-4, the J call TRBJ2-1, with 10 bases lining up with TRBD2. The CDR3 has 15 residues. V trimming: 3 bases; J trimming: 8 bases; junction bases outside the gene matches: 7. CDR1 MRHNA and CDR2 SNTAGT come from the germline V gene. The CDR3 DNA sequence: TGTGCCAGCAGTGATCGACTAGCGGGTCTGGATGAGCAGTTCTTC. This gives the protein CASSDRLAGLDEQFF.

In its sample, this clonotype was seen a few times. DNA for the CDR3: TGTGCCAGCAGTGAATCCCGGGTAGGCAACACTGAAGCTTTCTTT. Protein product: CASSESRVGNTEAFF. The chain recombines TRBV2 with TRBJ1-1; unclear D gene. Germline-derived CDR1 and CDR2 are SNHLY and FYNNEI. V was pared by 2 bases and J by 2 bases, with 12 bases between. The CDR3 is made up of 15 amino acids.

A few counts support this clonotype. The chain has TRBV11-2 and TRBJ2-2; perhaps TRBD1 as D (6 bases). Trimming stripped 8 bases from V and 0 bases from J, with 13 bases between. The CDR3 sequence is 15 residues long. Germline-derived CDR1 and CDR2 are SGHAT and FQNNGV. The CDR3 spells CASGGRGPNTGELFF. The CDR3 nucleotides read TGTGCCAGCGGGGGCCGGGGCCCGAACACCGGGGAGCTGTTTTTT. Looking up the rest from reference TRBV11-2 and TRBJ2-2 gives the full variable domain: EAGVAQSPRYKIIEKRQSVAFWCNPISGHATLYWYQQILGQGPKLLIQFQNNGVVDDSQLPKDRFSAERLKGVDSTLKIQPAKLEDSAVYLCASGGRGPNTGELFFGEGSRLTVL.

The chain is built from TRBV7-2 and TRBJ2-3; D could derive from TRBD1 or TRBD2 (5 bases each). Germline lookup yields CDR1 SGHTA and CDR2 FQGNSA. Trimming cost V 5 bases and J 5 bases, with 17 bases left between them. CDR3 length: 15 amino acids. CDR3 sequence: CASSPNGQGGDTQYF. As DNA, the CDR3 is TGTGCCAGCAGCCCGAACGGACAAGGAGGAGATACGCAGTATTTT.

This clonotype was seen a handful of times. The chain has TRBV29-1 and TRBJ2-1; the match to TRBD1 covers 7 bases. The length of the CDR3 is 12 residues. The trim removed 7 bases at V and 4 bases at J, leaving 4 bases unmatched. Germline CDR1 SQVTM, CDR2 ANQGSEA. The CDR3 here is CSAHRGYNEQFF. CDR3 bases: TGCAGCGCGCACAGGGGATACAATGAGCAGTTCTTC.

Many counts were recorded for this clonotype. The chain links TRBV3-1 to TRBJ2-5; 9 bases map to TRBD1. The V gene's germline CDR1 is LGHDT and CDR2 YNNKEL (reference sequence). Germline trimming cut 5 bases from V and 5 bases from J; bases unmatched to any gene: 9. This CDR3 has 15 amino acids. The CDR3 nucleotides are TGTGCCAGCAGCTTCGGGACAGGGAGTAGGGAGACCCAGTACTTC. Protein sequence: CASSFGTGSRETQYF.

The CDR3: CASSQYHGQGQETQYF. CDR3 in DNA: TGTGCCAGCAGCCAATACCACGGACAGGGACAAGAGACCCAGTACTTC. V usage is TRBV4-2 and J usage is TRBJ2-5; 8 bases are a match to TRBD1. V shed 2 bases, J shed 2 bases, and the junction held 7 bases outside the gene matches. The CDR3 totals 16 residues. The germline gives CDR1 LGHNA, CDR2 YNFKEQ.

The chain recombines TRBV6-1 with TRBJ2-5; 7 bases are shared with TRBD2. There are 14 residues in the CDR3. The J segment lost 5 bases and the V segment lost 6 bases, leaving 9 bases of the junction unmatched. CDR1 and CDR2 (germline): MNHNS, SASEGT. This CDR3 reads CASRQTSPLETQYF. The CDR3, as DNA: TGTGCCAGCAGACAGACTAGCCCCTTGGAGACCCAGTACTTC.

The CDR3 region has the DNA TGTGCCAGCTCACAGGCCCCGGGACAGGGAAATGAAGCTTTCTTT. This codes for CASSQAPGQGNEAFF. The J gene is TRBJ1-1, the V gene TRBV18; 9 bases match TRBD1. The germline CDR1 and CDR2 sequences are KGHSH and LQKENI. The CDR3 runs 15 residues. Trimming removed 4 bases from V and 7 bases from J; junction bases left unmatched: 10.

This clonotype was seen only a few times. The V gene is TRBV27, the J gene TRBJ2-2; 9 bases line up with TRBD1. Trimming took 6 bases from V and 4 from J; bases not matched to a gene: 3. CDR1 and CDR2 from the germline V gene are MNHEY and SMNVEV (reference sequence). CDR3 length: 14 amino acids. The CDR3 region has the DNA TGTGCCAGCAGGGGACAGGGTTTCACCGGGGAGCTGTTTTTT. This gives the protein CASRGQGFTGELFF.

This chain uses TRBV5-4 with TRBJ2-3, with D possibly being TRBD2 (6 bases). The V end was cut by 4 bases, the J end by 5 bases, with 17 bases between. Germline V gene sequence: CDR1 SGHNT, CDR2 YYREEE (reference sequence). The CDR3 sequence is 15 residues long. The CDR3 sequence: CASSPRREARDTQYF. The CDR3 DNA follows: TGTGCCAGCAGCCCTCGCAGGGAGGCTCGAGATACGCAGTATTTT.

V gene TRBV11-3 combines with J gene TRBJ2-1; the D gene is possibly TRBD1 (6 bases). CDR1 SGHNT and CDR2 YENEEA come from the germline V gene. V lost 4 bases to trimming and J lost 0 bases, with 10 bases between them. The length of the CDR3 is 15 residues. The CDR3 DNA sequence: TGTGCCAGCAGCTACAGGGATGGCTCCTACAATGAGCAGTTCTTC. Translating gives CASSYRDGSYNEQFF.

The chain employs TRBV7-8 and TRBJ2-7; D might be TRBD1 or TRBD2, each matching 5 bases. The CDR3 contains 14 residues. Per the germline V gene, CDR1 is SGHVS and CDR2 is FQNEAQ. Trimming pared 5 bases from V and 5 bases from J, leaving 16 bases between. This CDR3 is CASSVGLWGNEQYV. CDR3 in DNA: TGTGCCAGCAGCGTAGGTTTGTGGGGGAACGAGCAGTACGTC.

The table lists this clonotype with a few counts. The gene calls are TRBV6-1 and TRBJ2-2; maybe TRBD2 (6 bases). The germline CDR1 and CDR2 sequences are MNHNS and SASEGT. This CDR3 contains 15 residues. Trimming cost V 6 bases and J 6 bases, with 17 bases left between them. The CDR3 nucleotides read TGTGCCAGCAGCGATGGGCGGGGCGGCCCCGGGGAGCTGTTTTTT. Its protein is CASSDGRGGPGELFF.

For this clonotype: A junction boundary mismatches the germline segment, possibly from a read error. The V gene is TRBV4-2, the J gene TRBJ2-3, with 7 bases matching TRBD2. The germline gives CDR1 LGHNA, CDR2 YNFKEQ. This CDR3 comprises 14 residues. This CDR3 is CVSGDYSGTDTQYF. CDR3 nucleotide sequence: TGTGTCAGCGGGGACTATTCGGGCACAGATACGCAGTATTTT.

The chain uses TRBV28 and TRBJ2-7; D perhaps matches TRBD2 (5 bases). The V end lost 3 bases, the J end lost 6 bases, and 9 bases lay between the germline ends. Germline CDR1 MDHEN, CDR2 SYDVKM. The CDR3 has 12 amino acids. The CDR3 here is CASSFKGGEQYF. The CDR3, as DNA: TGTGCCAGCAGTTTTAAAGGAGGCGAGCAGTACTTC. The full variable domain, completed using reference TRBV28 and TRBJ2-7, is DVKVTQSSRYLVKRTGEKVFLECVQDMDHENMFWYRQDPGLGLRLIYFSYDVKMKEKGDIPEGYSVSREKKERFSLILESASTNQTSMYLCASSFKGGEQYFGPGTRLTVT.

This rearrangement joins TRBV5-1 to TRBJ2-3; 9 bases are shared with TRBD2. V lost 4 bases, J lost 5 bases, and 11 bases stayed unmatched. Germline values: CDR1 SGHRS, CDR2 YFSETQ. This CDR3 has 16 residues. The CDR3 here is CASSPRLAGSLDTQYF. The DNA of the CDR3 is TGCGCCAGCAGCCCCCGGCTAGCGGGGTCCCTAGATACGCAGTATTTT.